Described below is a single T cell receptor (beta chain) sequence and its context. Profiled with immunoSEQ multiplex PCR; TCRdb holds only in-frame clones, not every one. The repertoire includes approximately 350,000 clones, over 75% of them detected once, and 2.5% to 3.5% sits in the top ten. This entry comes from a study of blood T cell repertoires in COVID-19. In the study overall: Samples representing acute and convalescent COVID-19 were sourced from the United States, Italy and Spain.

The junction had 6 bases not matched to a gene; V was cut back by 3 bases and J by 6 bases. The CDR3 is 14 residues long. From germline, CDR1 is SGHTA and CDR2 FQGTGA. Cohort assignment relied on participant-reported clinical history. The V and J genes are TRBV7-3 and TRBJ2-7, with 9 bases matching TRBD1. The specimen sequenced was PBMCs or T cells enriched from blood (not recorded which). The source is a woman between 25 and 40 years old who had recovered from COVID-19. CDR3 in DNA: TGTGCCAGCAGCTTGGGACAGGGCACGGGCGAGCAGTACTTC. Its protein is CASSLGQGTGEQYF.